These 29 T cell receptor beta chains came from one sample sequenced in a study of shared clonotypes between healthy human individuals. This table comes from immunoSEQ multiplex PCR, and its TCRdb copy is limited to in-frame clones, with some not included. The sample has 2,500,000 or so clones, roughly 93% seen once. Sequencing used naive CD4+ T cells from PBMCs. Subset denoted: CD45RA+ positively selected. Receptors originate from a man between 18 and 35 years old in good health. Some clones in this sample may be carry-over from other donors' samples.

J is TRBJ2-1 and V is TRBV11-3; D is perhaps TRBD1 or TRBD2 (6 bases each). The CDR3 covers 17 residues. The V gene's germline CDR1 is SGHNT and CDR2 YENEEA. Trimming stripped 5 bases from V and 5 bases from J, with 22 bases between. The CDR3 reads CASSRSGASWGHNEQFF. CDR3 nucleotides: TGTGCCAGCAGCCGTTCGGGGGCTAGTTGGGGCCACAATGAGCAGTTCTTC.

J is TRBJ2-7 and V is TRBV27; D gene uncertain. Trimming pared 5 bases from V and 5 bases from J, leaving 13 bases between. This CDR3 has 13 amino acids. Per germline, CDR1 MNHEY and CDR2 SMNVEV (reference sequence). The CDR3: CASSRRSADEQYF. CDR3 in DNA: TGTGCCAGCAGTCGAAGGAGCGCGGACGAGCAGTACTTC.

The gene calls are TRBV25-1 and TRBJ1-6, with D unresolved. CDR1 and CDR2 (germline): MGHDK, SYGVNS. The CDR3 is made up of 18 amino acids. Deletions cut 0 bases from V and 9 bases from J, with 21 bases between. CDR3 bases: TGTGCCAGCAGTGAATATCCATCTCGCACAGCGGCGGGTTCACCCCTCCACTTT. As protein: CASSEYPSRTAAGSPLHF.

The chain has TRBV5-1 and TRBJ2-3; 10 positions agree with TRBD2. With 2 bases clipped from V and 0 bases from J, the junction kept 3 bases outside the gene matches. In germline, CDR1 is SGHRS, CDR2 YFSETQ. The CDR3 is 16 residues long. The chain's CDR3 is CASSLSSGSSTDTQYF. Written as DNA, the CDR3 is TGCGCCAGCAGCTTATCTAGCGGGAGTAGCACAGATACGCAGTATTTT.

The rearrangement links TRBV6-6 to TRBJ2-5; D perhaps matches TRBD2 (5 bases). There are 14 residues in the CDR3. Trimming shortened V by 5 bases and J by 1 base, and 11 bases separated the two germline ends. Germline assignment: CDR1 MNHNY and CDR2 SVGAGI (reference sequence). The CDR3 nucleotides are TGTGCCAGCAGTACGGAGGTGGGCCAAGAGACCCAGTACTTC. It translates to CASSTEVGQETQYF.

The chain links TRBV6-6 to TRBJ1-1, with D possibly matching TRBD1 (5 bases). Trimming pared 4 bases from V and 4 bases from J, leaving 16 bases between. The CDR3 runs to 15 residues. Germline CDR1 reads MNHNY; CDR2 reads SVGAGI (reference sequence). CDR3 bases: TGTGCCAGCAGTTCCCTTTCGTCGGGGACCACTGAAGCTTTCTTT. Amino acids: CASSSLSSGTTEAFF.

The table lists this clone with a count of one. The rearrangement links TRBV2 to TRBJ2-7; 8 nucleotides match TRBD1. Germline CDR1 and CDR2: SNHLY and FYNNEI. This CDR3 comprises 12 residues. Trimming at V came to 7 bases and at J to 5 bases, leaving 4 bases not matched to a gene. The CDR3 sequence: CASTGGRDEQYF. In DNA, the CDR3 is TGTGCCAGCACAGGGGGCAGGGACGAGCAGTACTTC. Complete variable domain (other parts from reference TRBV2 and TRBJ2-7): EPEVTQTPSHQVTQMGQEVILRCVPISNHLYFYWYRQILGQKVEFLVSFYNNEISEKSEIFDDQFSVERPDGSNFTLKIRSTKLEDSAMYFCASTGGRDEQYFGPGTRLTVT.

V gene TRBV10-3 combines with J gene TRBJ2-7; no clear D gene. Germline V gene lookup returns CDR1 ENHRY and CDR2 SYGVKD. Trimming took 2 bases from V and 2 from J, leaving 7 bases between them. This CDR3 contains 13 residues. CDR3 region: CAISEVPTYEQYF. As DNA, the CDR3 is TGTGCCATCAGTGAGGTCCCTACCTACGAGCAGTACTTC.

A word on this clone: This CDR3 is also generated by other DNA sequences in the sample. The V and J genes are TRBV10-3 and TRBJ1-1; 7 nucleotides agree with TRBD1. The CDR3 is made up of 12 amino acids. Losses at the gene ends were 8 bases for V and 4 bases for J; bases not matched to a gene: 4. Germline assignment: CDR1 ENHRY and CDR2 SYGVKD. Here the CDR3 DNA reads TGTGCCATCCGACAGGGTGGCACTGAAGCTTTCTTT. Its protein product is CAIRQGGTEAFF.

V is TRBV6-6 and J is TRBJ1-1, with 7 bases aligning to TRBD1. In germline, CDR1 is MNHNY, CDR2 SVGAGI (reference sequence). Trimming at V came to 2 bases and at J to 4 bases, leaving 4 bases not matched to a gene. This CDR3 has 14 amino acids. As DNA, the CDR3 is TGTGCCAGCAGTTACGAGGGGGCCGGCACTGAAGCTTTCTTT. It specifies CASSYEGAGTEAFF.

The chain employs TRBV19 and TRBJ2-2, with 7 bases lining up with TRBD1. This CDR3 has 14 residues. V shed 1 base, J shed 8 bases, and the junction held 4 bases outside the gene matches. Germline V gene data show CDR1 as LNHDA and CDR2 as SQIVND (reference sequence). CDR3 DNA sequence: TGTGCCAGTAGTATAGTAGGGGGCGCGGGGGAGCTGTTTTTT. Encoded protein: CASSIVGGAGELFF.

The gene calls are TRBV7-2 and TRBJ2-5, with 8 bases fitting TRBD2. The germline gives CDR1 SGHTA, CDR2 FQGNSA. The trim removed 5 bases at V and 2 bases at J, leaving 10 bases unmatched. CDR3 size: 16 residues. CDR3 residues: CASSPATSGNQETQYF. The CDR3 coding sequence is TGTGCCAGCAGCCCGGCCACTAGCGGTAATCAAGAGACCCAGTACTTC. Drawing the rest from reference TRBV7-2 and TRBJ2-5, the complete variable domain is GAGVSQSPSNKVTEKGKDVELRCDPISGHTALYWYRQSLGQGLEFLIYFQGNSAPDKSGLPSDRFSAERTGGSVSTLTIQRTQQEDSAVYLCASSPATSGNQETQYFGPGTRLLVL.

The chain links TRBV29-1 to TRBJ2-7, with a tentative D call TRBD1 (7 bases). V was clipped by 6 bases and J by 3 bases, with 21 bases between them. The germline gives CDR1 SQVTM, CDR2 ANQGSEA. The CDR3 sequence is 15 residues long. The DNA of the CDR3 is TGCAGCGTCGTCTCGACCTTCAGGGGGGACTACGAGCAGTACTTC. This gives the protein CSVVSTFRGDYEQYF.

The gene calls are TRBV6-6 and TRBJ2-7, with TRBD2 matching over 10 bases. This CDR3 contains 16 residues. The V segment lost 4 bases and the J segment 6 bases; nucleotides outside the gene matches: 12. The germline V gene has CDR1 MNHNY and CDR2 SVGAGI (reference sequence). The CDR3 loop reads CASSSSSSGRVSEQYF. CDR3 bases: TGTGCCAGCAGTTCCTCCTCTAGCGGGAGAGTATCCGAGCAGTACTTC.

The gene calls are TRBV19 and TRBJ2-3; 16 nucleotides align to TRBD2. Trimming cost V 7 bases and J 0 bases; bases outside gene matches: 7. CDR3 length: 18 amino acids. CDR1 LNHDA and CDR2 SQIVND come from the germline V gene (reference sequence). CDR3 region: CASTKGTSGRGSTDTQYF. In DNA form, the CDR3 reads TGTGCCAGTACTAAAGGGACTAGCGGGAGGGGTAGCACAGATACGCAGTATTTT.

V gene TRBV28 combines with J gene TRBJ2-1; TRBD2 matches 9 bases. In germline, CDR1 is MDHEN, CDR2 SYDVKM. The CDR3 covers 17 residues. J lost 8 bases, V lost 5 bases, and 16 bases had no gene match. CDR3 residues: CASSGRFGSGSLDEQFF. For the CDR3, the DNA is TGTGCCAGCAGTGGGAGATTCGGTAGCGGGAGTCTAGATGAGCAGTTCTTC.

CDR3 in amino acids: CASREGGFTDTQYF. In DNA form, the CDR3 reads TGTGCCAGCAGGGAGGGCGGATTCACAGATACGCAGTATTTT. The rearrangement links TRBV2 to TRBJ2-3, with a possible D match to TRBD2 (6 bases). The CDR3 length is 14 residues. Germline V CDR1 and CDR2: SNHLY, FYNNEI. V lost 6 bases to trimming and J lost 2 bases, with 12 bases between them.

This clone was seen a few times. Other DNA sequences in this sample translate to the same CDR3. This chain uses TRBV19 with TRBJ1-1; D remains unclear. This CDR3 has 13 residues. The V gene lost 3 bases and the J gene lost 1 base, with 6 bases spanning the gap. Germline V gene lookup returns CDR1 LNHDA and CDR2 SQIVND (reference sequence). The DNA of the CDR3 is TGTGCCAGTAGTATCTTGAGGAACACTGAAGCTTTCTTT. This encodes CASSILRNTEAFF.

In DNA, the CDR3 is TGTGCCAGCAGTTTTTCCTACACAGATACGCAGTATTTT. Its translation is CASSFSYTDTQYF. The chain joins TRBV28 to TRBJ2-3; D uncertain. CDR1 and CDR2 from the germline V gene are MDHEN and SYDVKM. The CDR3 runs to 13 residues. V lost 3 bases to trimming and J lost 2 bases, with 6 bases between them.

V and J are TRBV19 and TRBJ1-3; no clear D. This CDR3 contains 14 residues. Trimming cost V 11 bases and J 0 bases, with 14 bases left between them. Looked up from germline, CDR1 is LNHDA and CDR2 is SQIVND (reference sequence). For the CDR3, the DNA is TGTGCCTGTACCATGGGTCTCTCTGGAAACACCATATATTTT. Protein product: CACTMGLSGNTIYF.

The gene calls are TRBV7-7 and TRBJ1-4, with D possibly matching TRBD1 (6 bases). CDR1 and CDR2 from the germline V gene are SSHAT and FNYEAQ (reference sequence). The CDR3 has 13 residues. Trimming cost V 3 bases and J 7 bases, with 9 bases left between them. CDR3 residues: CASSFNRAEKLFF. Here the CDR3 DNA reads TGTGCCAGCAGCTTTAACAGGGCTGAAAAACTGTTTTTT.

The chain carries TRBV28 and TRBJ2-7; D is perhaps TRBD2 (5 bases). Germline values: CDR1 MDHEN, CDR2 SYDVKM. This CDR3 comprises 12 residues. V was cut by 5 bases and J by 3 bases, with 8 bases left in between. The CDR3 is CASSTGFYEQYF. As DNA, the CDR3 is TGTGCCAGCAGTACGGGATTCTACGAGCAGTACTTC.

A few counts support this clone. This chain uses TRBV9 with TRBJ2-1, with 11 nucleotides matching TRBD2. Germline lookup yields CDR1 SGDLS and CDR2 YYNGEE. After removal of 3 bases from V and 6 bases from J, the junction contained 11 bases not matched to a gene. This CDR3 contains 17 residues. CDR3 protein: CASSGGRGTSGINEQFF. Here the CDR3 DNA reads TGTGCCAGCAGCGGAGGGAGGGGGACTAGCGGTATCAATGAGCAGTTCTTC.

In this sample, this clone turned up once. The chain carries TRBV2 and TRBJ2-7, with TRBD1 matching 9 bases. The CDR3 loop spans 14 amino acids. V gave up 7 bases and J gave up 0 bases; unmatched junction bases: 4. Germline V gives CDR1 SNHLY, CDR2 FYNNEI. Written as DNA, the CDR3 is TGTGCCAGCAAACCGACAGGGGGCTCCTACGAGCAGTACTTC. It yields the protein CASKPTGGSYEQYF.

This clone was recorded a few times. This sequence joins TRBV18 and TRBJ1-5, with a possible D match to TRBD1 (6 bases). The CDR3 has 12 amino acids. The germline V and J ends were trimmed by 8 bases and 5 bases, with 10 bases remaining between them. CDR1 KGHSH and CDR2 LQKENI come from the germline V gene. DNA of the CDR3: TGTGCCAGCAGCGGGGGCCATCAGCCCCAGCATTTT. Translating gives CASSGGHQPQHF.

This chain links TRBV7-9 with TRBJ2-7; the D gene is possibly TRBD1 (6 bases). The CDR3 is 15 amino acids. Trimming left V 0 bases short and J 2 bases short, with 11 bases between. The germline V gene encodes CDR1 SEHNR and CDR2 FQNEAQ (reference sequence). The CDR3 is CASSLALQGPYEQYF. In DNA, the CDR3 is TGTGCCAGCAGCTTAGCCTTACAGGGACCCTACGAGCAGTACTTC.

The genes are TRBV5-4 and TRBJ2-3; 7 positions agree with TRBD2. This CDR3 has 13 residues. The V segment lost 0 bases and the J segment 5 bases; nucleotides outside the gene matches: 0. Germline V gene lookup returns CDR1 SGHNT and CDR2 YYREEE (reference sequence). CDR3 DNA sequence: TGTGCCAGCAGCTTGGCGGGGGGAGATACGCAGTATTTT. This translates into CASSLAGGDTQYF.

V is TRBV10-1 and J is TRBJ1-1; 7 nucleotides match TRBD1. V lost 8 bases and J lost 5; bases outside the gene matches: 8. The CDR3 consists of 13 residues. Looked up from germline, CDR1 is WNHNN and CDR2 is SYGVQD (reference sequence). The CDR3 region is CASALTGQTEAFF. In DNA, the CDR3 is TGCGCCAGCGCTTTGACAGGGCAAACTGAAGCTTTCTTT.

The DNA of the CDR3 is TGTGCCAGCAGGGGGACCCAATCCTACGAGCAGTACTTC. This encodes CASRGTQSYEQYF. The V gene is TRBV11-2, the J gene TRBJ2-7; D is perhaps TRBD1 or TRBD2 (5 bases each). Germline lookup yields CDR1 SGHAT and CDR2 FQNNGV. This CDR3 is 13 amino acids long. V was cut by 6 bases and J by 1 base, with 10 bases left in between. Drawing the rest from reference TRBV11-2 and TRBJ2-7, the complete variable domain is EAGVAQSPRYKIIEKRQSVAFWCNPISGHATLYWYQQILGQGPKLLIQFQNNGVVDDSQLPKDRFSAERLKGVDSTLKIQPAKLEDSAVYLCASRGTQSYEQYFGPGTRLTVT.